This TCR beta chain was documented in a study of cytomegalovirus exposure and HLA in healthy donors. The PCR used 60 Vbeta and 13 Jbeta primers. Method: immunoSEQ multiplex PCR; TCRdb's copy keeps in-frame clones and lacks some. The repertoire holds about 180,000 clones, with roughly 87% as singletons. Points from the study as a whole: Among TCR beta chains, those listed as cytomegalovirus-associated numbered over 150.

Remarks on this clone: Its antigen is unidentified.

V trimming: 4 bases; J trimming: 4 bases; junction bases outside the gene matches: 4. Germline values: CDR1 GTSNPN, CDR2 SVGIG (reference sequence). The CDR3 contains 14 residues. The TCR sequence derives from a middle-aged man in good health and CMV-seronegative. The chain employs TRBV30 and TRBJ2-2; TRBD1 aligns across 9 bases. The sequencing input was PBMCs. The chain's CDR3 is CAWNTGGGTGELFF. The CDR3 nucleotides read TGTGCCTGGAATACAGGGGGCGGCACCGGGGAGCTGTTTTTT.